This record covers a single TCR beta chain. Using immunoSEQ multiplex PCR, the repertoire was profiled, and TCRdb retains in-frame clones only, with some absent. The sample lists around 120,000 clones, 80% to 95% seen once, with approximately 3.7% in the top ten. The CDR3 totals 13 residues. Germline values: CDR1 SNHLY, CDR2 FYNNEI. V trimming: 8 bases; J trimming: 4 bases; junction bases outside the gene matches: 1. The record originates from a study of T cell changes during pregnancy in multiple sclerosis. Sequenced material: peripheral blood, taken after pregnancy. The genes are TRBV2 and TRBJ2-7; 14 bases fit TRBD2. The sequence was obtained from a female donor with multiple sclerosis, enrolled in a pregnancy study. Here the CDR3 reads CASGLAGGYEQYF. In DNA, the CDR3 is TGTGCCAGCGGACTAGCGGGGGGTTACGAGCAGTACTTC.